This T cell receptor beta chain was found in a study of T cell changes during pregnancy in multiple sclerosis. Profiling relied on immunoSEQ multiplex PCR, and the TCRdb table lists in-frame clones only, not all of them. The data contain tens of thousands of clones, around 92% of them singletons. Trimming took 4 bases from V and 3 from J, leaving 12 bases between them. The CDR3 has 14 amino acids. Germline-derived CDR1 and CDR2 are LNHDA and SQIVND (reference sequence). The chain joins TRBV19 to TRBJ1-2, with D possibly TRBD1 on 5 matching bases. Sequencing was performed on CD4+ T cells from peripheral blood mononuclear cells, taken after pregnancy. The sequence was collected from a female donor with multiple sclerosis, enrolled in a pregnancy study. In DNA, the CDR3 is TGTGCCAGTAGTACAACAGGAGACGACTATGGCTACACCTTC. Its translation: CASSTTGDDYGYTF.